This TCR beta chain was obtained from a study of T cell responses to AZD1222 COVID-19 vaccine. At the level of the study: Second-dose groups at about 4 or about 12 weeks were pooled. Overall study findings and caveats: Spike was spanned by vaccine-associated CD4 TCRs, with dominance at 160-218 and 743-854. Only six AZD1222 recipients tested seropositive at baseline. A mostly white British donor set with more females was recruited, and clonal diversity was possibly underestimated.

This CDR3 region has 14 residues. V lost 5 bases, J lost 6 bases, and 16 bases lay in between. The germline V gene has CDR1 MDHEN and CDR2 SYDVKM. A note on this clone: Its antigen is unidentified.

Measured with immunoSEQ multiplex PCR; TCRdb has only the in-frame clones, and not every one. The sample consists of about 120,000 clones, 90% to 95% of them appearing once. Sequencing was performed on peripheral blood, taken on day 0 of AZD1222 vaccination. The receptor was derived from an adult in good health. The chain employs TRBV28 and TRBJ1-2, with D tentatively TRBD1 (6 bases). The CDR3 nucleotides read TGTGCCAGCAGTACCCGACAGGTCCCCCATGGCTACACCTTC. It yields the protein CASSTRQVPHGYTF.